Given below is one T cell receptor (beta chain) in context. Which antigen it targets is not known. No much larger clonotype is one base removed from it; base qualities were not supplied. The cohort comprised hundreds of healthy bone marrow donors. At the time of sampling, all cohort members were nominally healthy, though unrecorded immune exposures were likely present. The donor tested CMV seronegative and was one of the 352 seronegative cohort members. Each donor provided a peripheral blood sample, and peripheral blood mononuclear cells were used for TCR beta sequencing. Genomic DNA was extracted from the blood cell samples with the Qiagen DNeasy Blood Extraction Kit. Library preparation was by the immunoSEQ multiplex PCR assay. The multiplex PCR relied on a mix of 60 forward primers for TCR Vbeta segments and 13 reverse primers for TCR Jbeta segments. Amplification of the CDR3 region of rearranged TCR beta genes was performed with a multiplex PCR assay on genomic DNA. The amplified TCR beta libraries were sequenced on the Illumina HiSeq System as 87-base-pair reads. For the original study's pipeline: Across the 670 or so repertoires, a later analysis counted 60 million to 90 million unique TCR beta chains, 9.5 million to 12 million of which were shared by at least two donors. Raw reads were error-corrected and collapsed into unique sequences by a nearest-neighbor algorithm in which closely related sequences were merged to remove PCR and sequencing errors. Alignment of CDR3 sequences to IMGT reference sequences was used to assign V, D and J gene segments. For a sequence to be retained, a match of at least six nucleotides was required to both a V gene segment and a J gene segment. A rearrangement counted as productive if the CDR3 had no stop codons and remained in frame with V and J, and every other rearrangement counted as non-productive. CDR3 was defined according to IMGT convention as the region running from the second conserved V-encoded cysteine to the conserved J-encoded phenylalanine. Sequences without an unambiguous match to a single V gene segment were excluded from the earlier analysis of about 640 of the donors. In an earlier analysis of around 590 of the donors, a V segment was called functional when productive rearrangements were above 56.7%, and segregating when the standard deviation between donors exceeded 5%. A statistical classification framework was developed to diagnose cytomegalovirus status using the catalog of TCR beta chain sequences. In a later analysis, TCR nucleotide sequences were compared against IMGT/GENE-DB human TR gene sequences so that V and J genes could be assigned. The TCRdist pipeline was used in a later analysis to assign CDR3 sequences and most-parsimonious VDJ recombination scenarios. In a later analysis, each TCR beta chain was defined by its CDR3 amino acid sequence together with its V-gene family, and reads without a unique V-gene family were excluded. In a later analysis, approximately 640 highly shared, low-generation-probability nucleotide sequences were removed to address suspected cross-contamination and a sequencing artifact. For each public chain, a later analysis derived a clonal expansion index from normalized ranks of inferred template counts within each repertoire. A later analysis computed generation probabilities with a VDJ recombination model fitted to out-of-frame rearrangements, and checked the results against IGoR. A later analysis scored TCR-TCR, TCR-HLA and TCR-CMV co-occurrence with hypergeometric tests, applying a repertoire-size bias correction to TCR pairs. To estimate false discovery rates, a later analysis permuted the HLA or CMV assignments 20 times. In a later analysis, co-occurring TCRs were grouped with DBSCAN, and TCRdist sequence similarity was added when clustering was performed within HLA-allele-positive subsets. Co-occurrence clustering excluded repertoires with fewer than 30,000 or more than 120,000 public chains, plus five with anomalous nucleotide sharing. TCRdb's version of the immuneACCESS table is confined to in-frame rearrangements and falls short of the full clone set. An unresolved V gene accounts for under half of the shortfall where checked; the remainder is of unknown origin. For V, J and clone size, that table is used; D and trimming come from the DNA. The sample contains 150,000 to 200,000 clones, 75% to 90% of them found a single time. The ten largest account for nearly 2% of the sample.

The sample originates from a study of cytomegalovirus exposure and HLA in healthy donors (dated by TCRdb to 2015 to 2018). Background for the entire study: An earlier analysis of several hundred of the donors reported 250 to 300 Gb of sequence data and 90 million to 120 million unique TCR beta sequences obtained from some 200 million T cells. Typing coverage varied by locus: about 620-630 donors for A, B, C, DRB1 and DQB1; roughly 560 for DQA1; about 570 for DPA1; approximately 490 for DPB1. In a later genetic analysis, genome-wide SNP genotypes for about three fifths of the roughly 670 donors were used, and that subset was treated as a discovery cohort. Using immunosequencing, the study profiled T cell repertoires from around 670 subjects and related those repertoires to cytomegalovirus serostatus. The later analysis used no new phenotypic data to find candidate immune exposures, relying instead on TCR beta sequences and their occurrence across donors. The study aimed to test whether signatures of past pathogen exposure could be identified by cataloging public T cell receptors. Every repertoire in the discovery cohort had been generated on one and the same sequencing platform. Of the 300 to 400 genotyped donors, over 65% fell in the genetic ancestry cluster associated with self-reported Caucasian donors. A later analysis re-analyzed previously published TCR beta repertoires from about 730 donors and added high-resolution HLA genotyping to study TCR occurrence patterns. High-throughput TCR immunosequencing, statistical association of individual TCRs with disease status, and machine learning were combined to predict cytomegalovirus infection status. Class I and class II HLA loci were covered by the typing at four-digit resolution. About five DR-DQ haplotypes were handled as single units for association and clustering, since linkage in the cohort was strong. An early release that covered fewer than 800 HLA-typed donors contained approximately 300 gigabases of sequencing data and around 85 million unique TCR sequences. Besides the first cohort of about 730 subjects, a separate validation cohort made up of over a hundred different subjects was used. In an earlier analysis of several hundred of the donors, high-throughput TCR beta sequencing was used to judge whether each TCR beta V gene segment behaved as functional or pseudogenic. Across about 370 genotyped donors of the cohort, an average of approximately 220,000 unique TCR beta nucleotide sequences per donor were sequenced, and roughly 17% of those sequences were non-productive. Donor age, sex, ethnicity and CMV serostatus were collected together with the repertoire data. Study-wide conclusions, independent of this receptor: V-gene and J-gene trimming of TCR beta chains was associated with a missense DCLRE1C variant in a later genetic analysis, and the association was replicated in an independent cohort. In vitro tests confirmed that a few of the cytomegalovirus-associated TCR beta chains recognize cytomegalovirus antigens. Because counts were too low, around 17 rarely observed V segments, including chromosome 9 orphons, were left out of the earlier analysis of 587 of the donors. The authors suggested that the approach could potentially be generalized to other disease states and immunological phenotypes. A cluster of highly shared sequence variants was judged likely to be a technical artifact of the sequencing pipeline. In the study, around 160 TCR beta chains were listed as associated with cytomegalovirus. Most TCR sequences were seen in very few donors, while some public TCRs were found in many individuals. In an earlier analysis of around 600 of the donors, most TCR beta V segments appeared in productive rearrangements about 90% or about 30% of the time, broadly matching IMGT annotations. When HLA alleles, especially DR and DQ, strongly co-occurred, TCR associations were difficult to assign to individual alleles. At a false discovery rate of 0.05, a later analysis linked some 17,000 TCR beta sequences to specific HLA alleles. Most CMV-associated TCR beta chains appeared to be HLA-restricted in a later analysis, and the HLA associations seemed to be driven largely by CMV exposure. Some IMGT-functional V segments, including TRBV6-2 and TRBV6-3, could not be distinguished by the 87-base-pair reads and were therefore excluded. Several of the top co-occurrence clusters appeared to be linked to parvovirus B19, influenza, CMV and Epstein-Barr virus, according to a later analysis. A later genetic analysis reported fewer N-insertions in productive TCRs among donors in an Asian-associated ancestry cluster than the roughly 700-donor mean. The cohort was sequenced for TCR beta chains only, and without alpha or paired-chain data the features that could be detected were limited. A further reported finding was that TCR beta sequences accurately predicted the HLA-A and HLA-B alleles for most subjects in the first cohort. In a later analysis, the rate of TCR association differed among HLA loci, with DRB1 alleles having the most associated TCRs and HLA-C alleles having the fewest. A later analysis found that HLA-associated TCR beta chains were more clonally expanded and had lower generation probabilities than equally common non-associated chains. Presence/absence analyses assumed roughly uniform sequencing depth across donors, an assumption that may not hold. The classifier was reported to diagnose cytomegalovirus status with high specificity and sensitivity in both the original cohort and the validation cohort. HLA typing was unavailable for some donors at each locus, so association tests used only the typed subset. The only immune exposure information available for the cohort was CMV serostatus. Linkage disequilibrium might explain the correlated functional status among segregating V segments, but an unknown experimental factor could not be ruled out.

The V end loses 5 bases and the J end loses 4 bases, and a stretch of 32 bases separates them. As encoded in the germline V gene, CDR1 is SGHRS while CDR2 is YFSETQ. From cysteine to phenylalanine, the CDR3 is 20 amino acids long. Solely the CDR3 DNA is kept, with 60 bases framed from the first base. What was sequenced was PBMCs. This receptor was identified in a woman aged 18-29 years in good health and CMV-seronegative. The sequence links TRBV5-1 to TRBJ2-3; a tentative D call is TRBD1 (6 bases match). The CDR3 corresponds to CASSRTDAPNVFSRADTQYF. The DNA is TGCGCCAGCAGTCGGACAGACGCCCCGAACGTTTTTTCGCGAGCAGATACGCAGTATTTT.